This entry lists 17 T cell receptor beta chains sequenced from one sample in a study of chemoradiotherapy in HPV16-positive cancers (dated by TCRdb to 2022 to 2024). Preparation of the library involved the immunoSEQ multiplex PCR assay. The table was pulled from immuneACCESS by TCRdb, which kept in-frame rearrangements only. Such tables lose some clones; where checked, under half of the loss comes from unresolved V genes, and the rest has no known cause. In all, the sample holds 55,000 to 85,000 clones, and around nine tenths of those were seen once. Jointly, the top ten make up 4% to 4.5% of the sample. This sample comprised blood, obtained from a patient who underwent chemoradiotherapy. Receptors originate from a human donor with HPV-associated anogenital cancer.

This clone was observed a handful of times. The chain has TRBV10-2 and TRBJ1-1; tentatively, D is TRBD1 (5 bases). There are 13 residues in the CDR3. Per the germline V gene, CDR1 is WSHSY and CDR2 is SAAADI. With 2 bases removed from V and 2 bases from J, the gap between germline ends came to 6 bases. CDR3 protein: CASSEDSNTEAFF. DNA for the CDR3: TGCGCCAGCAGTGAGGACAGCAACACTGAAGCTTTCTTT.

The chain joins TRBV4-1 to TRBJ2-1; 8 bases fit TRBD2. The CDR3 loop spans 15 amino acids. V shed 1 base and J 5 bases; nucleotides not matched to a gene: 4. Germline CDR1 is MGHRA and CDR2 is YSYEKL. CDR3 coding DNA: TGCGCCAGCAGCCAAGTCGGGGGGGCCCACAATGAGCAGTTCTTC. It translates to CASSQVGGAHNEQFF.

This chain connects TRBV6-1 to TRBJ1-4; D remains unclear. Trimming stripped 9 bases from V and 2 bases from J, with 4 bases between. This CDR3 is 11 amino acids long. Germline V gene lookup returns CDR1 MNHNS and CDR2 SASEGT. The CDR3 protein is CASRTNEKLFF. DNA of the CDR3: TGTGCCAGTCGGACTAATGAAAAACTGTTTTTT.

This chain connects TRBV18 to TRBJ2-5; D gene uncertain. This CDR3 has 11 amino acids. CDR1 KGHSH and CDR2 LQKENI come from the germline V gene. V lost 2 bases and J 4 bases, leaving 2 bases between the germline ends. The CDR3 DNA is TGTGCCAGCTCACCAGGAGAGACCCAGTACTTC. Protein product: CASSPGETQYF.

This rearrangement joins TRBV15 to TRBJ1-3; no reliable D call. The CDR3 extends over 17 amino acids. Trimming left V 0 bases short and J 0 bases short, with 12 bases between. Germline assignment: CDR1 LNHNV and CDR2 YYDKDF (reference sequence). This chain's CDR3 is CATSRDQRPNSGNTIYF. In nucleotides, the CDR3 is TGTGCCACCAGCAGAGATCAGCGCCCCAACTCTGGAAACACCATATATTTT.

For the CDR3, the DNA is TGCAGCGAAGGAGGACTGGGGAGCACTGAAGCTTTCTTT. This gives the protein CSEGGLGSTEAFF. The genes are TRBV29-1 and TRBJ1-1; D is unresolved. Germline V gives CDR1 SQVTM, CDR2 ANQGSEA. V was pared by 7 bases and J by 4 bases, with 16 bases between. The CDR3 loop spans 13 amino acids. The whole variable domain, remainder taken from reference TRBV29-1 and TRBJ1-1, is SAVISQKPSRDICQRGTSLTIQCQVDSQVTMMFWYRQQPGQSLTLIATANQGSEATYESGFVIDKFPISRPNLTFSTLTVSNMSPEDSSIYLCSEGGLGSTEAFFGQGTRLTVV.

CDR3 amino acids: CSVELAESAQTEAFF. CDR3 in DNA: TGCAGCGTTGAGTTGGCAGAATCAGCTCAAACTGAAGCTTTCTTT. This chain links TRBV29-1 with TRBJ1-1; D gene unclear. This CDR3 is 15 amino acids long. Germline V CDR1 and CDR2: SQVTM, ANQGSEA. V was trimmed by 3 bases and J by 5 bases, leaving 19 bases between them.

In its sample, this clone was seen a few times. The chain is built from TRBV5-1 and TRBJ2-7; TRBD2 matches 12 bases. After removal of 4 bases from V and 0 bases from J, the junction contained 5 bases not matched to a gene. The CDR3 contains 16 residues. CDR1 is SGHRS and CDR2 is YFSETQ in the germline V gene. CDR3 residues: CASSLQTSGSSYEQYF. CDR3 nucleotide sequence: TGCGCCAGCAGCCTGCAGACTAGCGGGAGCTCCTACGAGCAGTACTTC.

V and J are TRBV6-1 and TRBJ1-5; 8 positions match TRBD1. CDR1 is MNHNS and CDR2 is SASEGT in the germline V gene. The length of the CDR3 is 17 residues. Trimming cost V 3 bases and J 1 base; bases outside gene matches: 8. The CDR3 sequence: CASSDRTGLMSNQPQHF. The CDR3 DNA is TGTGCCAGCAGTGACCGGACAGGGTTGATGAGCAATCAGCCCCAGCATTTT.

CDR3 bases: TGTGCCAGCAGCTCCTCGGGGGGGCAAGCCAAAAACATTCAGTACTTC. This encodes CASSSSGGQAKNIQYF. The chain has TRBV13 and TRBJ2-4; 8 bases match TRBD2. The CDR3 loop spans 16 amino acids. V shed 4 bases, J shed 0 bases, and the junction held 5 bases outside the gene matches. Per germline, CDR1 PRHDT and CDR2 FYEKMQ (reference sequence).

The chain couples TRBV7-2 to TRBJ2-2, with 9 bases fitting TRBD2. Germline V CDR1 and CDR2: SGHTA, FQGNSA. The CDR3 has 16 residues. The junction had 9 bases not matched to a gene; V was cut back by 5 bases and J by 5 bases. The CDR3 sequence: CASSLAGGRGTGELFF. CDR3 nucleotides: TGTGCCAGCAGCCTCGCCGGCGGGAGGGGGACCGGGGAGCTGTTTTTT.

The CDR3 loop is CASSLQGGNEKLFF. The CDR3 DNA is TGCGCCAGCAGCTTACAGGGGGGAAACGAAAAACTGTTTTTT. The gene calls are TRBV5-1 and TRBJ1-4; TRBD1 matches at 8 bases. The V gene end was trimmed by 2 bases and the J gene end by 8 bases; junction bases not matched to a gene: 5. The germline V gene has CDR1 SGHRS and CDR2 YFSETQ. The length of the CDR3 is 14 residues.

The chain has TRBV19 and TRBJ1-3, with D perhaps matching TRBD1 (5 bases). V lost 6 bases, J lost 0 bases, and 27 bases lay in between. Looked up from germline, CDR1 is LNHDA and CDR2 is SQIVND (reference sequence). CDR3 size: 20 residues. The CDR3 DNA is TGTGCCAGTAGCCAGTCGGCGGGGCGTCTGCTGGGACCCTCTGGAAACACCATATATTTT. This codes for CASSQSAGRLLGPSGNTIYF. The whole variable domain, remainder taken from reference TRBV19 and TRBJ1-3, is DGGITQSPKYLFRKEGQNVTLSCEQNLNHDAMYWYRQDPGQGLRLIYYSQIVNDFQKGDIAEGYSVSREKKESFPLTVTSAQKNPTAFYLCASSQSAGRLLGPSGNTIYFGEGSWLTVV.

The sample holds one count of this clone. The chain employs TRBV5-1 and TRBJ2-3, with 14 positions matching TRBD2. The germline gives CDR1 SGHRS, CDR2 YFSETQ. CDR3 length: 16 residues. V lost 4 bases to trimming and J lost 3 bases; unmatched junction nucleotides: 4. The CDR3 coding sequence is TGCGCCAGCAGCCCTCGACTAGCGGGAGGGACAGATACGCAGTATTTT. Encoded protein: CASSPRLAGGTDTQYF.

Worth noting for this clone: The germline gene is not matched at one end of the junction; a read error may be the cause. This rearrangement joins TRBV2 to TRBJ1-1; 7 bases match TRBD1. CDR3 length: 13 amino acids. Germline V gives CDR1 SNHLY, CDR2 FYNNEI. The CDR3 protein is CASIDRANAEAFF. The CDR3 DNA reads TGTGCCAGCATCGACAGGGCGAACGCTGAAGCTTTCTTT.

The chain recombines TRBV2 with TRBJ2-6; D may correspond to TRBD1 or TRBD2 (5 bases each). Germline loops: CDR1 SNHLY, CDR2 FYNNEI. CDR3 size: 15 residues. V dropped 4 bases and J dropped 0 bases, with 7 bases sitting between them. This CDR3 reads CASSGDLSGANVLTF. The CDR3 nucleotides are TGTGCCAGCAGTGGGGACCTCTCTGGGGCCAACGTCCTGACTTTC. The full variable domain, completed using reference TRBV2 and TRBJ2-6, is EPEVTQTPSHQVTQMGQEVILRCVPISNHLYFYWYRQILGQKVEFLVSFYNNEISEKSEIFDDQFSVERPDGSNFTLKIRSTKLEDSAMYFCASSGDLSGANVLTFGAGSRLTVL.

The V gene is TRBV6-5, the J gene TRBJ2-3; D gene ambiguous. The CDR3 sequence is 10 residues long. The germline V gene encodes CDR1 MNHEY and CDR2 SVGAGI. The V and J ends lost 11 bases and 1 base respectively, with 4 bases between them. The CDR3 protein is CAGGTDTQYF. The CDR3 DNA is TGTGCCGGGGGCACAGATACGCAGTATTTT.